The rows below give T cell receptor beta chains drawn from one sample of a study of T cells expressing NK-cell markers. TCRdb re-called the 5' RACE reads, yielding one record per CDR3 amino acid sequence without DNA. The sample's table shows 350,000 to 450,000 distinct CDR3 sequences. Sequencing was performed on blood T cells: a sorted CD56 or NKG2C T cell subset, CD4+ or CD8+ T cells, or bulk PBMC T cells (not recorded which). The receptors originated from a man aged 18-70 years in good health. CDR3s include the opening cysteine and the closing phenylalanine or tryptophan.

CDR3 length,J gene,V gene,CDR3 protein
16,TRBJ2-7,TRBV11-2,CASSLLAGGPSYEQYF
13,TRBJ2-5,TRBV18,CASSPRAGETQYF
13,TRBJ2-2,TRBV6-6,CASRQLAIGELFF
15,TRBJ2-2,TRBV2,CASKATGTNTGELFF
15,TRBJ2-2,TRBV5-1,CASRYLAGDTGELFF
15,TRBJ2-7,TRBV7-9,CASSLTRGQDYEQYF
14,TRBJ2-3,TRBV3-1,CASRRGLEADTQYF
15,TRBJ1-6,TRBV4-2,CASSEGQGRGVPLHF
16,TRBJ2-1,TRBV5-4,CASSLGGLAGRNEQFF
14,TRBJ2-2,TRBV2,CASSGDFSVGELFF
20,TRBJ2-4,TRBV12-3/TRBV12-4,CASSFGELAGASGAKNIQYF
12,TRBJ2-1,TRBV20-1,CSARIRYNEQFF
16,TRBJ2-5,TRBV5-1,CASSPAGTGGLKTQYF
15,TRBJ2-7,TRBV4-2,CASSQFVAQFYEQYF
16,TRBJ2-7,TRBV2,CASRHRDRVESYEQYF
14,TRBJ2-5,TRBV7-2,CASSFPGQLETQYF
14,TRBJ2-7,TRBV2,CASSVRTGVREQYF
15,TRBJ2-7,TRBV9,CANLVPRGHSYEQYF
13,TRBJ1-2,TRBV7-2,CASSLAAYYGYTF
14,TRBJ2-3,TRBV27,CASSFPGNTDTQYF
14,TRBJ1-2,TRBV20-1,CSAEPGQGYYGYTF
13,TRBJ2-5,TRBV18,CASSGYREETQYF
13,TRBJ2-5,TRBV24-1,CATSASFSETQYF
11,TRBJ2-1,TRBV28,CVSGRYNEQFF
13,TRBJ2-1,TRBV12-3/TRBV12-4,CASSLVYREEQFF
12,TRBJ2-7,TRBV5-5,CASSLWDYEQYF
14,TRBJ1-2,TRBV20-1,CSASRGRINYGYTF
14,TRBJ2-2,TRBV7-6,CASSLVASTGELFF